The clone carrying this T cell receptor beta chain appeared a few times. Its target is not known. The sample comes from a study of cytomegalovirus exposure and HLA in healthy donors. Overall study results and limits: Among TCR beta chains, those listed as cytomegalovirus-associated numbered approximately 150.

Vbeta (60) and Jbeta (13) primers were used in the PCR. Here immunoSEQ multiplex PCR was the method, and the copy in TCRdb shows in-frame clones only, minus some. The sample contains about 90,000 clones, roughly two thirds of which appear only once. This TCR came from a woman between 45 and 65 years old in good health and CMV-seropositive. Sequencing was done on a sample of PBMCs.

The CDR3 here is CASSPGGYGYTF. CDR3 in DNA: TGTGCCAGCAGCCCCGGGGGATATGGCTACACCTTC. The chain recombines TRBV28 with TRBJ1-2, with D perhaps TRBD1 (5 bases). V lost 6 bases to trimming and J lost 5 bases, with 10 bases between them. The germline CDR1 and CDR2 sequences are MDHEN and SYDVKM. CDR3 length: 12 amino acids.